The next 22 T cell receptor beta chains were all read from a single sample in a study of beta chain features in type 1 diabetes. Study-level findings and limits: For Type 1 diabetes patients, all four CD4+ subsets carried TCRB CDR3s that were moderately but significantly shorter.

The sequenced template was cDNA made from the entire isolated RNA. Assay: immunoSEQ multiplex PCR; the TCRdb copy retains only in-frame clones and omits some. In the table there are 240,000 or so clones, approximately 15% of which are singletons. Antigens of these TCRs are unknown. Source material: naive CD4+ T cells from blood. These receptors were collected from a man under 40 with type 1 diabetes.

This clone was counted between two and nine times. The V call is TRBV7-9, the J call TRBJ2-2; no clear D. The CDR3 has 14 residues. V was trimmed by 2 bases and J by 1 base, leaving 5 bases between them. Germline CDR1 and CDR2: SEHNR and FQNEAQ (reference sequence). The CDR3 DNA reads TGTGCCAGCAGCTTACCCCAGAACACCGGGGAGCTGTTTTTT. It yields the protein CASSLPQNTGELFF.

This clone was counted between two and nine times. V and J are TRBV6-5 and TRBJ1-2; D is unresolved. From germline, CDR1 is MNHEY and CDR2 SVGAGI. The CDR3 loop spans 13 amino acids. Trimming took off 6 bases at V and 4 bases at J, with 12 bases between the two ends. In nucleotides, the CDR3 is TGTGCCAGCAGACGAACAGCGGGCTATGGCTACACCTTC. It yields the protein CASRRTAGYGYTF.

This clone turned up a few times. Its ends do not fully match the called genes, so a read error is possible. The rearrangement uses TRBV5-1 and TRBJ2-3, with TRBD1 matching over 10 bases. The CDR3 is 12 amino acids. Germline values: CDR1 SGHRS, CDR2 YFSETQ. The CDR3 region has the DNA TGCGCCAGCAGATTGGACAGGGGGTACAAGTATTTT. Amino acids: CASRLDRGYKYF.

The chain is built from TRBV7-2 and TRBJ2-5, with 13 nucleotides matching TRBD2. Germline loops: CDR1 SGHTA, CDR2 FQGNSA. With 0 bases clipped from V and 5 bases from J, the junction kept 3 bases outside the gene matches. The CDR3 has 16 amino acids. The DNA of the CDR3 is TGTGCCAGCAGCTTAGCACTAGCGGGAGGGCCGGAGACCCAGTACTTC. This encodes CASSLALAGGPETQYF.

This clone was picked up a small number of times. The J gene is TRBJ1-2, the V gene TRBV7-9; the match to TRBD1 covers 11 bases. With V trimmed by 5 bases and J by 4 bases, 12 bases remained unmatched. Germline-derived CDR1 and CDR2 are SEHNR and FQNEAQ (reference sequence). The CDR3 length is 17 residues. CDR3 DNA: TGTGCCAGCAGCCTGTTGGCGGGGACAGGGGGAAGCTATGGCTACACCTTC. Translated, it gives CASSLLAGTGGSYGYTF.

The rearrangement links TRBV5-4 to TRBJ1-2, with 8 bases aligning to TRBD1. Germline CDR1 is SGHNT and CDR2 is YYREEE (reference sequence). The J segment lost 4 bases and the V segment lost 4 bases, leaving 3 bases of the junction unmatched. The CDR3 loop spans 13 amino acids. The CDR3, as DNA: TGTGCCAGCAGCCGGACAGGGCTCTATGGCTACACCTTC. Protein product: CASSRTGLYGYTF.

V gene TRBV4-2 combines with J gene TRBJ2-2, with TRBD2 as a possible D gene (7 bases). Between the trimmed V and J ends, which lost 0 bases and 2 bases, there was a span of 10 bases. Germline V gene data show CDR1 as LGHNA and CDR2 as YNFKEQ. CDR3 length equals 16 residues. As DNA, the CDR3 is TGTGCCAGCAGCCAAGAGGGGGGGCGAAACACCGGGGAGCTGTTTTTT. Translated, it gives CASSQEGGRNTGELFF.

The CDR3 region has the DNA TGCAGCGTTGATCCCAGGAACACCGGGGAGCTGTTTTTT. This encodes CSVDPRNTGELFF. V is TRBV29-1 and J is TRBJ2-2; D unresolved. The CDR3 is 13 residues long. Looked up from germline, CDR1 is SQVTM and CDR2 is ANQGSEA. V lost 3 bases and J 1 base, leaving 6 bases between the germline ends.

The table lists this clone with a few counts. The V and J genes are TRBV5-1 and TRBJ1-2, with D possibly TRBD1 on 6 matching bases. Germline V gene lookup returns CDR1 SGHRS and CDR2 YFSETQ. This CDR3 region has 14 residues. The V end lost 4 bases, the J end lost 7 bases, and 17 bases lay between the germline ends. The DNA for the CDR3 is TGCGCCAGCAGCCCCGGGACACCTTCCGGTGGCTACACCTTC. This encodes CASSPGTPSGGYTF.

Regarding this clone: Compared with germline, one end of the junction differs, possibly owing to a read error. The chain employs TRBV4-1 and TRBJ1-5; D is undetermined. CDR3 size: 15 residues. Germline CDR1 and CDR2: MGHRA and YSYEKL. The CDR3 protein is CASSQEYSSHQPQHF. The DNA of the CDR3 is TGTGCCAGCAGCCAAGAGTACAGTAGTCATCAGCCCCAGCATTTT.

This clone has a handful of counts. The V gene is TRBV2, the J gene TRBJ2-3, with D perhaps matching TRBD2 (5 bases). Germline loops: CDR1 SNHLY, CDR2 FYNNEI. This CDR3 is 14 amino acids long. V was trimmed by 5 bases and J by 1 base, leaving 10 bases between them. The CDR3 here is CASSLSGGTDTQYF. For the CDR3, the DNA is TGTGCCAGCAGTTTAAGCGGTGGCACAGATACGCAGTATTTT.

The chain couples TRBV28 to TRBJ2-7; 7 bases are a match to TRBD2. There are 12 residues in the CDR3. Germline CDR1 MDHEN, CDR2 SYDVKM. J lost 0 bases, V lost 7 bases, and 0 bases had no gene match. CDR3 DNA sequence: TGTGCCAGCACTAGCGGCTCCTACGAGCAGTACTTC. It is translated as CASTSGSYEQYF.

CDR3: CASGRLAGETQYF. CDR3 DNA sequence: TGTGCCAGCGGTAGACTAGCAGGGGAGACCCAGTACTTC. The V and J genes are TRBV9 and TRBJ2-5; 7 nucleotides line up with TRBD2. V was clipped by 7 bases and J by 5 bases; unmatched bases: 8. This CDR3 has 13 amino acids. CDR1 is SGDLS, CDR2 YYNGEE, per germline.

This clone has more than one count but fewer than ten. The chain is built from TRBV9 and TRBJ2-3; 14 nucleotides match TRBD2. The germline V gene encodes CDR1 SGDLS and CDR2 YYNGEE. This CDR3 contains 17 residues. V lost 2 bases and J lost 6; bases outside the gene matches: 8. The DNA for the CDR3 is TGTGCCAGCAGCGTCTCCGGGACTAGCGGGGGCGGGGATACGCAGTATTTT. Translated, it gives CASSVSGTSGGGDTQYF.

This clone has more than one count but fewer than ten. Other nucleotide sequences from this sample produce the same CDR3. The CDR3 sequence is CASAGTGSYEQYF. The CDR3 DNA follows: TGTGCCAGCGCCGGGACAGGGTCCTACGAGCAGTACTTC. The V and J genes are TRBV19 and TRBJ2-7, with 9 bases identical to TRBD1. The CDR3 totals 13 residues. Germline lookup yields CDR1 LNHDA and CDR2 SQIVND (reference sequence). V gave up 9 bases and J gave up 1 base; unmatched junction bases: 4.

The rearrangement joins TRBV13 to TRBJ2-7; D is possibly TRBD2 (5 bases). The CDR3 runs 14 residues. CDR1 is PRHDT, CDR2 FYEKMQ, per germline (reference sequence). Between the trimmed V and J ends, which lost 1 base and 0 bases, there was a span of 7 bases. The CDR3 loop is CASSLDRGSYEQYF. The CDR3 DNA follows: TGTGCCAGCAGCTTAGACCGGGGCTCCTACGAGCAGTACTTC.

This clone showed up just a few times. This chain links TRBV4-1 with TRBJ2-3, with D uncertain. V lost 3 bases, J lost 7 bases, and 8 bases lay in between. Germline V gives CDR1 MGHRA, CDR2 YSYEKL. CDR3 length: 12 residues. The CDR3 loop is CASSQARYTQYF. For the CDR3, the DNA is TGCGCCAGCAGCCAGGCTAGGTATACGCAGTATTTT.

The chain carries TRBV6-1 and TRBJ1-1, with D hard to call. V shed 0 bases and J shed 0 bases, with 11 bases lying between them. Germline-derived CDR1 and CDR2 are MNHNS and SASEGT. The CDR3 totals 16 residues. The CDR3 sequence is CASSEALTLMNTEAFF. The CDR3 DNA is TGTGCCAGCAGTGAAGCGCTGACACTCATGAACACTGAAGCTTTCTTT.

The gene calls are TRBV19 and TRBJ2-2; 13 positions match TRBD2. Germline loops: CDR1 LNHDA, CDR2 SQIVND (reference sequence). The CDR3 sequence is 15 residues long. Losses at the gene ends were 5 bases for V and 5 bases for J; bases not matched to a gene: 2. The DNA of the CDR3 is TGTGCCAGTAGTGGACTAGCGGGGGAAACCGGGGAGCTGTTTTTT. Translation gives CASSGLAGETGELFF.

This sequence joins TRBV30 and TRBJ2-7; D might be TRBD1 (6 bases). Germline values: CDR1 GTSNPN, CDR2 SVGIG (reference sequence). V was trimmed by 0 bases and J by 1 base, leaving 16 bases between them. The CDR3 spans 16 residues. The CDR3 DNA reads TGTGCCTGGAGTGTAGGTGCCAGGGGAGAGTCCTACGAGCAGTACTTC. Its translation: CAWSVGARGESYEQYF.

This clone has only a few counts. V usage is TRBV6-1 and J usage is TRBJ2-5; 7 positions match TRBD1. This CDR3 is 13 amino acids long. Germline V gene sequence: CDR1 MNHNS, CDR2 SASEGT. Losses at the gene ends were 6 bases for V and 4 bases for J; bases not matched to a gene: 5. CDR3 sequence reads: CASSTGTAETQYF. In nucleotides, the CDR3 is TGTGCCAGCAGCACCGGGACAGCAGAGACCCAGTACTTC.

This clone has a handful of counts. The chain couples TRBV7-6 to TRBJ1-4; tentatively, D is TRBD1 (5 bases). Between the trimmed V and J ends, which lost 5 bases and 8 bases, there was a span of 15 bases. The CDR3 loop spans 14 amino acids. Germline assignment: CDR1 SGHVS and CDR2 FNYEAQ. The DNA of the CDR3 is TGTGCCAGCAGCCCCCGGGGGGGAGACGAAAAACTGTTTTTT. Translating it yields CASSPRGGDEKLFF.